One and the same sample provided the 3 T cell receptor beta chains below, sequenced in a study of control samples from healthy donors and cancer patients (dated by TCRdb to the early 2020s). Library construction relied on the immunoSEQ multiplex PCR assay. The immuneACCESS repertoire file appears here via TCRdb, limited to in-frame rearrangements. These files lack a portion of the clones; in checked studies, under half of the deficit traces to unresolved V genes, and the cause of the others is not known. The sample table records approximately 120,000 clones; 90% of these occur just once. Clones ranked in the top ten supply 4.4% of the sample. Material for sequencing was blood. The receptors here all came from a human donor in good health. The donor label of this sample is uncertain.

The V gene is TRBV19, the J gene TRBJ2-7; tentatively, D is TRBD1 (6 bases). CDR3 size: 16 residues. Trimming shortened V by 1 base and J by 0 bases, and 13 bases separated the two germline ends. Germline-derived CDR1 and CDR2 are LNHDA and SQIVND (reference sequence). The CDR3 DNA sequence: TGTGCCAGTAGTATAGGTGGACAGAAGAGCTCCTACGAGCAGTACTTC. Its translation is CASSIGGQKSSYEQYF.

This rearrangement joins TRBV27 to TRBJ1-1, with 8 positions matching TRBD1. The ends lost 5 bases at V and 4 bases at J; junction bases unmatched: 3. The V gene's germline CDR1 is MNHEY and CDR2 SMNVEV (reference sequence). The CDR3 totals 13 residues. The CDR3 protein is CASSITGGTEAFF. The CDR3, as DNA: TGTGCCAGCAGTATCACAGGGGGCACTGAAGCTTTCTTT.

This rearrangement joins TRBV5-1 to TRBJ2-2; 11 bases line up with TRBD1. Germline CDR1 is SGHRS and CDR2 is YFSETQ. V shed 2 bases and J 6 bases; nucleotides not matched to a gene: 15. This CDR3 has 19 residues. Written as DNA, the CDR3 is TGCGCCAGCAGCTTCGCTTTGTCGGCCGGGACAGGGGGGGCCGGGGAGCTGTTTTTT. The encoded protein is CASSFALSAGTGGAGELFF.